One sample yielded the 10 T cell receptor beta chains listed below, sequenced in a study of blood T cell repertoires in COVID-19. Sequencing used immunoSEQ multiplex PCR; TCRdb keeps in-frame clones, though not all of them. The sample contains about 130,000 clones, under 85% of which appear only once. Specimen: PBMCs or T cells enriched from blood (not recorded which). The receptors here all came from a man aged 25-40 years who had recovered from COVID-19.

This clone has a count of ten or more. The chain carries TRBV6-6 and TRBJ1-2; maybe TRBD1 (6 bases). Germline loops: CDR1 MNHNY, CDR2 SVGAGI (reference sequence). Trimming left V 6 bases short and J 8 bases short, with 16 bases between. This CDR3 comprises 13 residues. The CDR3 reads CASSNSTGYGYTF. The CDR3 DNA follows: TGTGCCAGCAGCAATTCAACAGGGTACGGCTACACCTTC.

The chain recombines TRBV27 with TRBJ2-5; 11 nucleotides agree with TRBD2. This CDR3 has 16 amino acids. In germline, CDR1 is MNHEY, CDR2 SMNVEV (reference sequence). J lost 2 bases, V lost 8 bases, and 10 bases had no gene match. The CDR3 DNA sequence: TGTGCCAGCGGCACCTCGACTAGCGGGAAACAAGAGACCCAGTACTTC. This codes for CASGTSTSGKQETQYF.

The rearrangement uses TRBV5-4 and TRBJ2-1; 8 nucleotides match TRBD2. The germline CDR1 and CDR2 sequences are SGHNT and YYREEE (reference sequence). The CDR3 has 16 amino acids. V lost 5 bases and J lost 1; bases outside the gene matches: 8. As DNA, the CDR3 is TGTGCCAGCAGTCGTCGGGGGGGCCAGTCCTACAATGAGCAGTTCTTC. Its translation is CASSRRGGQSYNEQFF.

The rearrangement joins TRBV5-1 to TRBJ1-2, with a possible D match to TRBD1 (6 bases). CDR3 length: 14 residues. V was trimmed by 0 bases and J by 6 bases, leaving 12 bases between them. Per germline, CDR1 SGHRS and CDR2 YFSETQ. As DNA, the CDR3 is TGCGCCAGCAGCTTGGAACAGGGAATCGATGGCTACACCTTC. Translation: CASSLEQGIDGYTF.

The V and J genes are TRBV7-3 and TRBJ2-1, with D possibly matching TRBD2 (6 bases). Germline loops: CDR1 SGHTA, CDR2 FQGTGA. Trimming took off 0 bases at V and 2 bases at J, with 11 bases between the two ends. The CDR3 totals 16 residues. The CDR3 loop reads CASSLTTRIPYNEQFF. The CDR3 DNA reads TGTGCCAGCAGCTTAACGACTAGAATACCCTACAATGAGCAGTTCTTC.

This clone was seen just once. The chain employs TRBV5-1 and TRBJ2-2; D possibly corresponds to TRBD1 (5 bases). The CDR3 extends over 15 amino acids. Germline assignment: CDR1 SGHRS and CDR2 YFSETQ. V was trimmed by 0 bases and J by 3 bases, leaving 9 bases between them. CDR3 in DNA: TGCGCCAGCAGCTTGGAGGGGCCTGACACCGGGGAGCTGTTTTTT. Its translation: CASSLEGPDTGELFF.

The genes are TRBV30 and TRBJ1-1; 7 bases are shared with TRBD1. CDR1 and CDR2 from the germline V gene are GTSNPN and SVGIG (reference sequence). V shed 1 base, J shed 5 bases, and the junction held 1 base outside the gene matches. There are 12 residues in the CDR3. The CDR3 region has the DNA TGTGCCTGGAGTGACAGGGGAACTGAAGCTTTCTTT. Amino acid sequence: CAWSDRGTEAFF.

This chain joins TRBV9 and TRBJ2-7, with TRBD2 identical over 8 bases. Losses at the gene ends were 4 bases for V and 8 bases for J; bases not matched to a gene: 11. The CDR3 totals 14 residues. CDR1 is SGDLS, CDR2 YYNGEE, per germline. The CDR3 reads CASSFQAGEDKQYF. The CDR3 bases are TGTGCCAGCAGCTTCCAAGCGGGAGAGGATAAGCAGTACTTC.

This clone was seen more than once but under ten times. The chain uses TRBV7-9 and TRBJ2-1; 14 bases agree with TRBD2. The CDR3 spans 15 residues. The trim removed 5 bases at V and 8 bases at J, leaving 5 bases unmatched. Looked up from germline, CDR1 is SEHNR and CDR2 is FQNEAQ (reference sequence). The CDR3 DNA follows: TGTGCCAGCAGCCAGACTAGCGGGGGGGTTCATGAGCAGTTCTTC. As protein: CASSQTSGGVHEQFF.

This clone turned up a few times. This chain connects TRBV19 to TRBJ2-1, with D possibly matching TRBD2 (7 bases). V lost 4 bases and J 7 bases, leaving 11 bases between the germline ends. The CDR3 is 13 residues long. Germline V lookup: CDR1 LNHDA, CDR2 SQIVND (reference sequence). Here the CDR3 reads CASSTGGSNEQFF. In DNA, the CDR3 is TGTGCCAGTAGTACGGGGGGCTCGAATGAGCAGTTCTTC.